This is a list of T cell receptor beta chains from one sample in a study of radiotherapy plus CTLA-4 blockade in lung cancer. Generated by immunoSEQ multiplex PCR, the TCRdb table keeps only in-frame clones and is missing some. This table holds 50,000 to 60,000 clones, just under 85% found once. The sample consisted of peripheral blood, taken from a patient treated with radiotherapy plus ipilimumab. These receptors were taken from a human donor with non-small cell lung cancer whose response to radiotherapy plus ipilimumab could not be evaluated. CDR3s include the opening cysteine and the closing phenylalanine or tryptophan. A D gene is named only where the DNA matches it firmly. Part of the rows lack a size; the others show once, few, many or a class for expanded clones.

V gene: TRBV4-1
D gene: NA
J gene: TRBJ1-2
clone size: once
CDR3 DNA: TGCGCCAGCAGCCCCCCCCGTGGACATGGGTATGGCTACACCTTC
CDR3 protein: CASSPPRGHGYGYTF

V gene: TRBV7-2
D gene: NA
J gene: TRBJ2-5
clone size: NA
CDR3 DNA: TGTGCCAGCAGCCAACAAGAGACCCAGTACTTC
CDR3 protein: CASSQQETQYF

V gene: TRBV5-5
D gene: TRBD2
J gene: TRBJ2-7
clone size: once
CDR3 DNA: TGTGCCAGCAGCATCGGGCCCGGGGGGTCCTACGAGCAGTACTTC
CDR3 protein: CASSIGPGGSYEQYF

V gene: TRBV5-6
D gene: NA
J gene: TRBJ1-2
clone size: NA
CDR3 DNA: TGTGCCAGCAGCTTGGGGAGCTATGGCTACACCTTC
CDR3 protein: CASSLGSYGYTF

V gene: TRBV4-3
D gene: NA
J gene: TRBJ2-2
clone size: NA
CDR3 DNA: TGCGCCAGCAGCGGTCGCGCGAACACCGGGGAGCTGTTTTTT
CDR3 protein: CASSGRANTGELFF

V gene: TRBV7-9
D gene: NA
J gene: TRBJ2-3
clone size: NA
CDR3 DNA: TGTGCCAGCACAGGCGCGGATACGCAGTATTTT
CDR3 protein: CASTGADTQYF

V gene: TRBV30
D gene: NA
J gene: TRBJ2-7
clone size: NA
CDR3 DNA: TGTGCCTGGGGGGAGGGGGATGGCTACGAGCAGTACTTC
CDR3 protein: CAWGEGDGYEQYF

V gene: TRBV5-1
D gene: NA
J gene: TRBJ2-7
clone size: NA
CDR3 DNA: TGCGCCAGCAGAACAGGTTCCTCCTACGAGCAGTACTTC
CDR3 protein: CASRTGSSYEQYF

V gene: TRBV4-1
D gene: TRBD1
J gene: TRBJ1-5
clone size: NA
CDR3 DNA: TGCTCCAGCACACTACGACAGGGAAACAATCAGCCCCAGAATTTT
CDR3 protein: CSSTLRQGNNQPQNF

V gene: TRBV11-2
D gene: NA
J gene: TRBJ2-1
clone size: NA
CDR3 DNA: TGTGCCAGCAGCTTAGTAGGGCTAGCCGATGAGCAGTTCTTC
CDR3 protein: CASSLVGLADEQFF

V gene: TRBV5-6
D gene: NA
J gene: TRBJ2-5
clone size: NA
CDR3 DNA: TGTGCCAGCAGCTTTCAGGGGCAAGAGACCCAGTACTTC
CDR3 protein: CASSFQGQETQYF

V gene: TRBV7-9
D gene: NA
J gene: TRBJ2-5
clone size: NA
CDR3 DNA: TGTGCCAGCAGCTCCCTCCGACAGTTACAAGAGACCCAGTACTTC
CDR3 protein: CASSSLRQLQETQYF

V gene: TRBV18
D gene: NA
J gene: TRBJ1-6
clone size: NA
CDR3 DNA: TGTGCCAGCTCACCTCTGGACAGCTATAATTCACCCCTCCACTTT
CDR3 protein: CASSPLDSYNSPLHF

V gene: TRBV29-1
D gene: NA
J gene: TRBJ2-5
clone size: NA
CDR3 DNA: TGCAGCGTTGAAGTGGGAGCGCAAGAGACCCAGTACTTC
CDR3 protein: CSVEVGAQETQYF

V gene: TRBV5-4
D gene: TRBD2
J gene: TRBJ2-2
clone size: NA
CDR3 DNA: TGTGCCAGCAGCCTAGGACTAGCGGGATCCACCGGGGAGCTGTTTTTT
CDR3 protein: CASSLGLAGSTGELFF

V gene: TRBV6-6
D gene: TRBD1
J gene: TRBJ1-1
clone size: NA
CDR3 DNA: TGTGCCAGCAGAAAGAGCTTGACAGGGATTAAGACTGAAGCTTTCTTT
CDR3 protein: CASRKSLTGIKTEAFF

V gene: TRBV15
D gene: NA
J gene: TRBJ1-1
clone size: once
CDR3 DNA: TGTGCCACCGGCTCCCCGAGTATGGGGAGCACTGAAGCTTTCTTT
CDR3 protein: CATGSPSMGSTEAFF

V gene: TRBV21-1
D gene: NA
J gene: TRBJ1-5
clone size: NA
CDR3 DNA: TGTGCCAGCAGCAATTGTACCGGTCTCGATAGCAATCAGCCCCAGCATTTT
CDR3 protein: CASSNCTGLDSNQPQHF

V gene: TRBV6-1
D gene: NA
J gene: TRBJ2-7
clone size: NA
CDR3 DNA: TGTGCCAGCAGTTCCCGGGATTCTTCCTACGAGCAGTACTTC
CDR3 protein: CASSSRDSSYEQYF

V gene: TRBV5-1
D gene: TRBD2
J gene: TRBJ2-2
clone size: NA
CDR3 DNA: TGCGCCAGCCGTCCCGGGACTAGCGGTGGGGAGCTGTTTTTT
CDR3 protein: CASRPGTSGGELFF

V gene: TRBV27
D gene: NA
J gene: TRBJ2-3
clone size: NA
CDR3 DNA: TGTGCCAGCAGAGGGGGTAGGGAAGATACGCAGTATTTT
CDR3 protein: CASRGGREDTQYF

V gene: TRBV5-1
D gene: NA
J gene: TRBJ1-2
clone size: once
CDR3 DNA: TGCGCCAGCAGCTTGGAACTGACTAACTATGGCTACACCTTC
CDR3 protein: CASSLELTNYGYTF

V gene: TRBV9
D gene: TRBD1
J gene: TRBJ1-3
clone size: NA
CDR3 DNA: TGTGCCAGCAGCTTAGGACAGGGCGCTGGGAACACCATATATTTT
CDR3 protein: CASSLGQGAGNTIYF

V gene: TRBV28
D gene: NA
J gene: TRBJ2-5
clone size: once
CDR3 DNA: TGTGCCAGCAGTCCAACAGGGACGCGGATTAAGACCCAGTACTTC
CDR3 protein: CASSPTGTRIKTQYF

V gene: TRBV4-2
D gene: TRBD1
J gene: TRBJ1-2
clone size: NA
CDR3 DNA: TGTGCCAGCAGCCCCGGGACAGGGTTACAATATGGCTACACCTTC
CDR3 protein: CASSPGTGLQYGYTF

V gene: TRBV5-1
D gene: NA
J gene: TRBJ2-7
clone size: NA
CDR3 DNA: TGCGCCAGCAGCCACGACAGAGAGCAGTACTTC
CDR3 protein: CASSHDREQYF

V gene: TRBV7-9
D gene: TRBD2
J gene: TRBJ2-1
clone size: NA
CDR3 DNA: TGTGCCAGCAGTCCTAGCGGGGGGGCTAGGAATGAGCAGTTCTTC
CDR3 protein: CASSPSGGARNEQFF